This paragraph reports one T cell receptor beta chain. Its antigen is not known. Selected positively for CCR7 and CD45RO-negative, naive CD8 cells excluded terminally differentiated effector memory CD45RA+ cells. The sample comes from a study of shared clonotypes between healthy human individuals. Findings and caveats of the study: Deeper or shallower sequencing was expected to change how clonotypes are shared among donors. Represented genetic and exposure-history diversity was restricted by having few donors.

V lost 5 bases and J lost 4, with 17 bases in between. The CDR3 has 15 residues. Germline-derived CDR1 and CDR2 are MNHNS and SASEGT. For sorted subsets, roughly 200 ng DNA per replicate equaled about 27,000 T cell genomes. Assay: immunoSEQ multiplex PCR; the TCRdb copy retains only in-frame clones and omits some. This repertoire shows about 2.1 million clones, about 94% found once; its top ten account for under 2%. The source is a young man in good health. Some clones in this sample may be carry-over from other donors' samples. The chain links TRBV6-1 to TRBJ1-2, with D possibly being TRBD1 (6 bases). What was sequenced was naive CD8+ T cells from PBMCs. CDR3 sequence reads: CASSFHQGSSYGYTF. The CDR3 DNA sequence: TGTGCCAGCAGTTTTCATCAGGGGAGCAGCTATGGCTACACCTTC.